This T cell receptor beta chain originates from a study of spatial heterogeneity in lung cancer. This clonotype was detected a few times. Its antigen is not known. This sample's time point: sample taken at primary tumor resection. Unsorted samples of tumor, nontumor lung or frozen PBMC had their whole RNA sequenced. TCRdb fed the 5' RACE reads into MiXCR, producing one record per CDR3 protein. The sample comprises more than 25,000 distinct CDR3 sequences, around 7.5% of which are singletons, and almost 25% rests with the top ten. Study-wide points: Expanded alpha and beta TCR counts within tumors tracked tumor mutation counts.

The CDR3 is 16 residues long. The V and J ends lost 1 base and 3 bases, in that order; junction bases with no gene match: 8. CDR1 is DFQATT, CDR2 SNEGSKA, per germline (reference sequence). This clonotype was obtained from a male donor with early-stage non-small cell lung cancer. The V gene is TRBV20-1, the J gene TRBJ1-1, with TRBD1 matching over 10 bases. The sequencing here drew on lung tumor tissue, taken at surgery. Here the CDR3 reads CSARVAGTGAHTEAFF. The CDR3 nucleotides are TGCAGTGCTAGAGTCGCCGGGACAGGGGCTCACACTGAAGCTTTCTTT.